This TCR beta chain was identified in a study of HIV-infected patients and healthy controls. Study-level findings and limits: Eight alpha and eight beta V genes differed significantly in mean usage between HIV-infected patients and controls.

There are 15 residues in the CDR3. V trimming: 2 bases; J trimming: 7 bases; junction bases outside the gene matches: 12. Germline V gene lookup returns CDR1 DFQATT and CDR2 SNEGSKA (reference sequence). Alpha and beta constant-region primers primed reverse transcription of about 500 ng RNA. Alpha and beta chain libraries were made separately by chain-specific third strand synthesis with multiplexing indices. TCRdb processed the 5' RACE reads anew with MiXCR; each CDR3 protein has one entry. The sample holds 15,000 to 20,000 distinct CDR3 sequences; around 8.2% are singletons and the top ten take 6.5%. No cell fractionation was done, so the repertoire covers all unsorted peripheral blood T cells. This clonotype was seen at least ten times. Its specificity is not known.

Input material: blood. This receptor was taken from an adult in good health. The chain links TRBV20-1 to TRBJ2-7; 9 bases map to TRBD2. The CDR3 region has the DNA TGCAGTGCTAGAAGATCTCTAGCGGGAAGCCGGGAGCAGTACTTC. Translating gives CSARRSLAGSREQYF.